The 17 T cell receptor beta chains presented below share a single source sample, sequenced in a study of blood T cell repertoires in COVID-19. Produced via immunoSEQ multiplex PCR; TCRdb's table is partial and in-frame only. The sample yields about 320,000 clones, roughly 90% seen once. Input material: PBMCs or T cells enriched from blood (not recorded which). The receptors were sampled from a man in his fifties or sixties who had recovered from COVID-19.

The V and J genes are TRBV18 and TRBJ2-1; 7 positions agree with TRBD1. The V gene's germline CDR1 is KGHSH and CDR2 LQKENI. The CDR3 runs 16 residues. V shed 4 bases and J 4 bases; nucleotides not matched to a gene: 10. The CDR3: CASSLNEGTAYNEQFF. The CDR3 DNA reads TGTGCCAGCTCACTGAACGAAGGGACAGCGTACAATGAGCAGTTCTTC.

This chain connects TRBV7-3 to TRBJ2-3; D gene uncertain. The CDR3 runs to 13 residues. CDR1 is SGHTA, CDR2 FQGTGA, per germline. The V end was cut by 5 bases, the J end by 4 bases, with 10 bases between. The CDR3 DNA reads as TGTGCCAGCAGCCCAGGTCATGCAGATACGCAGTATTTT. As protein: CASSPGHADTQYF.

This chain joins TRBV4-2 and TRBJ1-6; D is ambiguous. V lost 0 bases and J 10 bases, leaving 16 bases between the germline ends. The germline gives CDR1 LGHNA, CDR2 YNFKEQ. This CDR3 is 16 amino acids long. CDR3 in amino acids: CASSQEVDYPGSPLHF. The CDR3 bases are TGTGCCAGCAGCCAAGAGGTAGACTACCCTGGATCACCCCTCCACTTT.

The chain has TRBV7-2 and TRBJ1-6, with TRBD1 as a possible D gene (5 bases). Trimming pared 6 bases from V and 6 bases from J, leaving 15 bases between. Germline V gene data show CDR1 as SGHTA and CDR2 as FQGNSA. This CDR3 is 15 amino acids long. The CDR3 DNA follows: TGTGCCAGCAGTTTGGCAGGGATCGGTAATTCACCCCTCCACTTT. This translates into CASSLAGIGNSPLHF.

The chain joins TRBV10-3 to TRBJ2-7; D gene ambiguous. V shed 8 bases and J shed 6 bases, with 17 bases lying between them. The germline V gene has CDR1 ENHRY and CDR2 SYGVKD. The CDR3 consists of 13 residues. Here the CDR3 reads CAIGAKEGGEQYF. CDR3 sequence (DNA): TGTGCCATCGGTGCCAAAGAAGGCGGCGAGCAGTACTTC.

V is TRBV5-4 and J is TRBJ2-5; D unresolved. Germline V gene data show CDR1 as SGHNT and CDR2 as YYREEE (reference sequence). The V end was cut by 1 base, the J end by 4 bases, with 8 bases between. The length of the CDR3 is 13 residues. The DNA for the CDR3 is TGTGCCAGCAGCTTGTTAACGGGAGAGACCCAGTACTTC. Translating gives CASSLLTGETQYF.

The genes are TRBV12-3 or TRBV12-4 and TRBJ1-2; a weak D match, TRBD1 (6 bases). There are 12 residues in the CDR3. V gave up 6 bases and J gave up 5 bases, with 10 bases separating them. CDR3 in amino acids: CASSVQGYGYTF. In DNA, the CDR3 is TGTGCCAGCAGCGTACAGGGTTATGGCTACACCTTC.

This chain connects TRBV4-3 to TRBJ1-5; no definite D call. The V gene's germline CDR1 is LGHNA and CDR2 YSLEER. This CDR3 spans 14 amino acids. The V end lost 5 bases, the J end lost 2 bases, and 10 bases lay between the germline ends. The CDR3 DNA reads TGCGCCAGCAGCACTACTCGGGGCAATCAGCCCCAGCATTTT. Translating gives CASSTTRGNQPQHF.

The rearrangement links TRBV7-2 to TRBJ1-2; D is uncertain. The CDR3 runs to 14 residues. Germline V lookup: CDR1 SGHTA, CDR2 FQGNSA. V lost 3 bases, J lost 4 bases, and 12 bases lay in between. This CDR3 is CASSFAAGLYGYTF. DNA of the CDR3: TGTGCCAGCAGCTTCGCAGCGGGCCTCTATGGCTACACCTTC.

This chain uses TRBV4-1 with TRBJ1-5; 8 bases align to TRBD1. The CDR3 totals 18 residues. CDR1 is MGHRA and CDR2 is YSYEKL in the germline V gene. V shed 0 bases and J 3 bases; nucleotides not matched to a gene: 10. CDR3 nucleotide sequence: TGCGCCAGCAGCCAAGACGCCAGACAGGGGCGGGACAATCAGCCCCAGCATTTT. Translation: CASSQDARQGRDNQPQHF.

J is TRBJ1-3 and V is TRBV11-3; no clear D gene. V lost 4 bases and J 0 bases, leaving 10 bases between the germline ends. Germline loops: CDR1 SGHNT, CDR2 YENEEA. This CDR3 is 15 amino acids long. CDR3 in DNA: TGTGCCAGCAGCTCCCAGACACTCTCTGGAAACACCATATATTTT. This encodes CASSSQTLSGNTIYF.

For this clone: Other DNA sequences within the sample encode an identical CDR3. This chain uses TRBV7-2 with TRBJ1-1; TRBD1 matches at 9 bases. J was trimmed by 1 base and V by 5 bases; bases with no gene match: 2. This CDR3 region has 14 residues. Germline V CDR1 and CDR2: SGHTA, FQGNSA. In DNA form, the CDR3 reads TGTGCCAGCAGCCCGGGACAGGGGAACACTGAAGCTTTCTTT. Translating gives CASSPGQGNTEAFF.

This chain uses TRBV20-1 with TRBJ2-1, with 11 bases that match TRBD2. The V segment lost 3 bases and the J segment 0 bases; nucleotides outside the gene matches: 7. Germline V gene sequence: CDR1 DFQATT, CDR2 SNEGSKA (reference sequence). The CDR3 runs to 17 residues. CDR3 region: CSASASGGLSSYNEQFF. CDR3 coding DNA: TGCAGTGCTAGTGCTAGCGGGGGGCTAAGCTCCTACAATGAGCAGTTCTTC.

CDR3 amino acids: CASSQDLTSEYNEQFF. The CDR3 DNA is TGTGCCAGCAGCCAAGATCTGACTAGCGAGTACAATGAGCAGTTCTTC. This chain uses TRBV3-1 (or the pseudogene TRBV3-2) with TRBJ2-1; 8 nucleotides align to TRBD2. The V segment lost 0 bases and the J segment 4 bases; nucleotides outside the gene matches: 5. The CDR3 has 16 amino acids. In germline, CDR1 is LGHDT, CDR2 YNNKEL (reference sequence).

The J gene is TRBJ1-2, the V gene TRBV7-9, with unresolved D. With 8 bases removed from V and 5 bases from J, the gap between germline ends came to 12 bases. Germline V CDR1 and CDR2: SEHNR, FQNEAQ (reference sequence). This CDR3 contains 12 residues. The CDR3 here is CASGRENYGYTF. In DNA form, the CDR3 reads TGTGCCAGCGGTCGGGAGAATTATGGCTACACCTTC.

This rearrangement joins TRBV18 to TRBJ2-2, with 9 bases lining up with TRBD1. V lost 2 bases, J lost 4 bases, and 11 bases stayed unmatched. The CDR3 extends over 18 amino acids. CDR1 KGHSH and CDR2 LQKENI come from the germline V gene. The CDR3 is CASSPRDILDRGTGELFF. As DNA, the CDR3 is TGTGCCAGCTCACCAAGAGATATTTTGGACAGGGGCACCGGGGAGCTGTTTTTT. The variable domain in full, completed from reference TRBV18 and TRBJ2-2, reads NAGVMQNPRHLVRRRGQEARLRCSPMKGHSHVYWYRQLPEEGLKFMVYLQKENIIDESGMPKERFSAEFPKEGPSILRIQQVVRGDSAAYFCASSPRDILDRGTGELFFGEGSRLTVL.

The chain couples TRBV5-4 to TRBJ1-1; possibly TRBD1 for D (5 bases). V was cut by 4 bases and J by 5 bases, with 24 bases left in between. CDR1 and CDR2 from the germline V gene are SGHNT and YYREEE (reference sequence). The CDR3 runs to 17 residues. The CDR3 bases are TGTGCCAGCAGCCCCCGACGGGGGGTCGCTGGTGGTACTGAAGCTTTCTTT. It translates to CASSPRRGVAGGTEAFF. Full variable domain (rest looked up from reference TRBV5-4 and TRBJ1-1): ETGVTQSPTHLIKTRGQQVTLRCSSQSGHNTVSWYQQALGQGPQFIFQYYREEENGRGNFPPRFSGLQFPNYSSELNVNALELDDSALYLCASSPRRGVAGGTEAFFGQGTRLTVV.